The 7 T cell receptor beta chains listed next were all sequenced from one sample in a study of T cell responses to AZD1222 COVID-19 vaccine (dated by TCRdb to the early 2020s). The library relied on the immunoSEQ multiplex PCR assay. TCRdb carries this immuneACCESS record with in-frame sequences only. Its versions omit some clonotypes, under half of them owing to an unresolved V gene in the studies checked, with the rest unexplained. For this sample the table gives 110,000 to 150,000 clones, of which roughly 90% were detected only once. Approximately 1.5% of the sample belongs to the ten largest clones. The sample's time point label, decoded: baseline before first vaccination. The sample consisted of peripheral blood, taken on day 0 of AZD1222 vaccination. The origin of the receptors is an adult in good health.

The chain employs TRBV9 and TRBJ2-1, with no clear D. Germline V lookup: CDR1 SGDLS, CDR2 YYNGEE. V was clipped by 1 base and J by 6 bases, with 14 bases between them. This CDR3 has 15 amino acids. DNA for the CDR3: TGTGCCAGCAGCGTATCCCCTAGATCTGTCAATGAGCAGTTCTTC. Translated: CASSVSPRSVNEQFF.

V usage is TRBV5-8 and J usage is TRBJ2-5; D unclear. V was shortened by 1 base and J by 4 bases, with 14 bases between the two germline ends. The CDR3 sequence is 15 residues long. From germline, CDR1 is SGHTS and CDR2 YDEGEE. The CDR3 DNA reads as TGTGCCAGCAGCTTGCTCCTTAGAGCTGGAGAGACCCAGTACTTC. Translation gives CASSLLLRAGETQYF. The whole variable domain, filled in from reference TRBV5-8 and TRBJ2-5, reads EAGVTQSPTHLIKTRGQQATLRCSPISGHTSVYWYQQALGLGLQFLLWYDEGEERNRGNFPPRFSGRQFPNYSSELNVNALELEDSALYLCASSLLLRAGETQYFGPGTRLLVL.

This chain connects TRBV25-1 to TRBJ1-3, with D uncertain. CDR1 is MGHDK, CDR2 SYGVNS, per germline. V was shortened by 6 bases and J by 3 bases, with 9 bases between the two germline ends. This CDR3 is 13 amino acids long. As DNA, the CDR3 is TGTGCCAGCAGGTCACTTGGTGGAAACACCATATATTTT. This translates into CASRSLGGNTIYF.

This CDR3 is CASSLRGQPTEAFF. The DNA of the CDR3 is TGTGCCAGTAGTCTACGGGGACAGCCCACTGAAGCTTTCTTT. This rearrangement joins TRBV19 to TRBJ1-1, with TRBD1 identical over 7 bases. The CDR3 loop spans 14 amino acids. J lost 4 bases, V lost 5 bases, and 7 bases had no gene match. CDR1 and CDR2 (germline): LNHDA, SQIVND (reference sequence). The full variable domain, completed using reference TRBV19 and TRBJ1-1, is DGGITQSPKYLFRKEGQNVTLSCEQNLNHDAMYWYRQDPGQGLRLIYYSQIVNDFQKGDIAEGYSVSREKKESFPLTVTSAQKNPTAFYLCASSLRGQPTEAFFGQGTRLTVV.

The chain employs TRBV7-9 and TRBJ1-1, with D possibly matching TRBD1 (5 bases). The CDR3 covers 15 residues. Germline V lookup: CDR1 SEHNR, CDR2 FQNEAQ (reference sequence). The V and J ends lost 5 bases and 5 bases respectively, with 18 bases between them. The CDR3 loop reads CASSRVAGGETEAFF. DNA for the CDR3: TGTGCCAGCAGCCGGGTGGCTGGGGGAGAGACTGAAGCTTTCTTT.

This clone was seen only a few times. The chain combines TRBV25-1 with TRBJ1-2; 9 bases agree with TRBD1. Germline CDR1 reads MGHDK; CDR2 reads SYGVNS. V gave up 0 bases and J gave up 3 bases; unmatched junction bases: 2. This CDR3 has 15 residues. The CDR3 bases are TGTGCCAGCAGTGAATATCGGGACAGGGACTATGGCTACACCTTC. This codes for CASSEYRDRDYGYTF.

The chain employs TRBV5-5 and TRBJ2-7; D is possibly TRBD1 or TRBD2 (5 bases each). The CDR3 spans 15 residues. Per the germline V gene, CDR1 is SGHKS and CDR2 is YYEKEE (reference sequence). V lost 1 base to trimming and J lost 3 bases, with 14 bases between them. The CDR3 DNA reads TGTGCCAGCAGCTTGTTGCCCGGGGCGGACTACGAGCAGTACTTC. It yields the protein CASSLLPGADYEQYF.